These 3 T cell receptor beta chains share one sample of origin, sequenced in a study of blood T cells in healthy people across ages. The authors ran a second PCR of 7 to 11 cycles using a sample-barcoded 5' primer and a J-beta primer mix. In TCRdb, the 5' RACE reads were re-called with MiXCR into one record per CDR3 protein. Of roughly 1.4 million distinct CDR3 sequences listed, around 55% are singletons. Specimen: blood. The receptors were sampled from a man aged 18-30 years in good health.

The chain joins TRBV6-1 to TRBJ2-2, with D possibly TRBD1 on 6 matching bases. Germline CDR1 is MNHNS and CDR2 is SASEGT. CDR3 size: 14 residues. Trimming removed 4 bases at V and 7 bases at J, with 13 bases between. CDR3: CASSAYREIGELFF. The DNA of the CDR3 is TGTGCCAGCAGTGCGTACAGGGAAATCGGGGAGCTGTTTTTT.

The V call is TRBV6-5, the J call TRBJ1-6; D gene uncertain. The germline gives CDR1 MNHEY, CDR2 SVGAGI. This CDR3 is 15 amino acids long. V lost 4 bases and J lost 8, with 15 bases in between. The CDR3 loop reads CASSWAAKEDSPLHF. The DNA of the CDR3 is TGTGCCAGCAGTTGGGCCGCCAAAGAGGATTCACCCCTCCACTTT.

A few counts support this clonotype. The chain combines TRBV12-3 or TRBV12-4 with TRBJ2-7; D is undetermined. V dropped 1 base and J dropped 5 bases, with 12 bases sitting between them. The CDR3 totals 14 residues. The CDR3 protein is CASSLEGNGDEQYF. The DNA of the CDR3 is TGTGCCAGCAGTTTAGAAGGGAATGGGGACGAGCAGTACTTC.